The rows below give T cell receptor beta chains drawn from one sample of a study of PD-L1 blockade in urothelial cancer. Only in-frame clones appear in the TCRdb table, and some are missing; sequencing was by immunoSEQ multiplex PCR. In the table there are roughly 100,000 clones, less than 85% of which are singletons. The sequenced sample was PBMCs, obtained around atezolizumab (anti-PD-L1) treatment. These TCRs come from a man aged 70 or older with urothelial cancer. Each CDR3 is given with its conserved first and last residue. The size entry is marked missing in some rows and otherwise reads once, few, many or a size class.

>-|TRBV25-1
CASSEGSGQGWYEQYF
>few|TRBV27
CASSARTGIGYTF
>-|TRBV9
CASSAGGGSFNEKLFF
>-|TRBV6-1
CASKGTSGEADTQYF
>-|TRBV2
CASRAHLNTGELFF
>-|TRBV2
CASSQGNQPQHF
>-|TRBV10-1
CASSDGDKEAFF
>-|TRBV5-4
CASSSLVPRDRDTEAFF
>-|TRBV10-3
CAVTSGGRNYNEQFF
>once|TRBV10-1
CASSESRGLSAYEQYF
>few|TRBV13
CASSWGGGGSGNTIYF
>-|TRBV4-2
CASSQDRDRVSNEQFF
>-|TRBV5-6
CASSLWLNEKLFF
>-|TRBV5-1
CASSFGTAYNEQFF
>-|TRBV19
CASSMLFMTGYSLNTEAFF
>-|TRBV5-4
CASSSAATDTQYF
>-|TRBV19
CASRITGTSSQETQYF
>-|TRBV10-1
CASSDQLAGQETQYF
>-|TRBV5-1
CASSPWDFPPVGNEQFF
>-|TRBV11-3
CASSFSGVNTEAFF
>-|TRBV10-1
CASSDLSRDRASGNTIYF
>few|TRBV19
CASSRQGPNTEAFF
>-|TRBV4-2
CASSLSLGFNTEAFF
>-|TRBV7-2
CASTSSVSGANVLTF
>-|TRBV25-1
CASSEGDSQETQYF
>once|TRBV7-2
CASSLTVAGQEYF
>-|TRBV30
CAWSRGDSGNTIYF
>-|TRBV11-3
CASSPAGGDTEAFF
>-|TRBV19
CASSRTGDDQPQHF
>-|TRBV5-6
CASTDLGRNYGYTF
>-|TRBV5-8
CASSLGRGDTQYF
>-|TRBV6-5
CASTLTGGDTGELFF
>-|TRBV5-5
CASSWIEGSNQPQHF
>-|TRBV19
CASRTGTKANYGYTF
>once|TRBV5-1
CASSNGQGLNTEAFF
>-|TRBV1
CTSSRQPGQENNEQFF
>-|TRBV18
CASSPTGVGTEAFF
>-|TRBV10-3
CAISEDRGQETQYF
>once|TRBV5-6
CASSLNEFSEQYF
>once|TRBV19
CASSIVGGYGSYEQYF
>-|TRBV5-6
CASSQGQGLANVLTF
>-|TRBV6-6
CASQVFNSPLHF
>-|TRBV7-2
CASSLLSRGTEAFF
>-|TRBV6-5
CASSLSGSNHNEQFF
>few|TRBV2
CASSDQDYGYTF
>-|TRBV9
CASSVVGAGQGETQYF
>-|TRBV5-1
CASQRMTGNYEQYF
>few|TRBV20-1
CSADSPTEAFF
>once|TRBV6-5
CASSPSGNPYEQYF
>-|TRBV7-8
CASSPQLAGAYNEQFF
>-|TRBV9
CASSVEPLAGGYNEQFF
>-|TRBV11-3
CASSASGRQGNEQFF
>-|TRBV6-1
CAIADRANTGELFF